This TCR beta chain is from a study of cytomegalovirus exposure and HLA in healthy donors. Deletions cut 6 bases from V and 0 bases from J, with 12 bases between. This CDR3 region has 14 residues. CDR1 and CDR2 from the germline V gene are SGDLS and YYNGEE. This clone has only a few counts. Nominally healthy donors provided the samples, though records likely missed some immune exposures. The PCR had 60 Vbeta and 13 Jbeta primers. The protocol was immunoSEQ multiplex PCR, while the TCRdb copy is restricted to in-frame clones and leaves out a portion. This sample has approximately 120,000 clones, with about 78% found just once.

The rearrangement links TRBV9 to TRBJ1-1, with a weak D call TRBD1 (5 bases). Sequenced input: PBMCs. The sequence was collected from a young man in good health and CMV-seronegative. The chain's CDR3 is CASTRGLMNTEAFF. The DNA of the CDR3 is TGTGCCAGCACAAGGGGATTAATGAACACTGAAGCTTTCTTT.